The clone carrying this T cell receptor beta chain was observed at least ten times. The target antigen is unknown. The CDR3 spans 13 residues. V was pared by 4 bases and J by 4 bases, with 8 bases between. Germline lookup yields CDR1 MDHEN and CDR2 SYDVKM. Stable disease denoted Graves' hyperthyroidism without ophthalmopathy progression within 18 months. Newly diagnosed hyperthyroidism, duration under 2 months, in patients aged 18 to 65. This record belongs to a study of T cells in Graves' hyperthyroidism and ophthalmopathy. The study's findings and limits: Ophthalmopathy and stable hyperthyroidism were told apart by a 13 V-J model. Researchers found most expanded thyroid clonotypes above 0.001 in blood as well.

RNA transcripts served as the template for amplifying TCR beta CDR3 regions. The TCR CDR3 was amplified in a first-round RT-PCR using the HTBI primer set. Each CDR3 protein is one row after TCRdb ran MiXCR on the multiplex PCR reads. The sample carries about 290,000 distinct CDR3 sequences, roughly 13% recorded once. The material sequenced was blood. The V call is TRBV28, the J call TRBJ1-5; unclear D gene. The clonotype was recovered from a woman in her forties with Graves' hyperthyroidism. This CDR3 reads CASSSVLNQPQHF. CDR3 sequence (DNA): TGTGCCAGCAGTTCGGTCCTAAATCAGCCCCAGCATTTT.